Each of the 2 T cell receptor beta chains below was sequenced from the same sample in a study of blood T cell repertoires in COVID-19. Libraries were prepared by immunoSEQ multiplex PCR; TCRdb keeps only in-frame clonotypes and omits some of them. This sample has fewer than 110,000 clones, with about 90% found just once. The specimen was peripheral blood. The receptors stem from a human donor in a cohort sampled during active COVID-19.

This sequence joins TRBV2 and TRBJ1-4, with 8 bases matching TRBD1. In germline, CDR1 is SNHLY, CDR2 FYNNEI. After removal of 4 bases from V and 5 bases from J, the junction contained 12 bases not matched to a gene. This CDR3 region has 17 residues. The CDR3 reads CASSGPTWTGRNEKLFF. In DNA form, the CDR3 reads TGTGCCAGCAGTGGACCTACCTGGACAGGGAGGAATGAAAAACTGTTTTTT. The whole variable domain, filled in from reference TRBV2 and TRBJ1-4, reads EPEVTQTPSHQVTQMGQEVILRCVPISNHLYFYWYRQILGQKVEFLVSFYNNEISEKSEIFDDQFSVERPDGSNFTLKIRSTKLEDSAMYFCASSGPTWTGRNEKLFFGSGTQLSVL.

V usage is TRBV5-1 and J usage is TRBJ1-2; possibly TRBD1 for D (5 bases). The CDR3 runs 15 residues. From germline, CDR1 is SGHRS and CDR2 YFSETQ. Trimming pared 2 bases from V and 6 bases from J, leaving 17 bases between. The DNA for the CDR3 is TGCGCCAGCAGCTTTGAAGGGCCCAGGGCGGATGGCTACACCTTC. Translation: CASSFEGPRADGYTF.